This T cell receptor (beta chain) is drawn from a study of shared clonotypes between healthy human individuals. This table comes from immunoSEQ multiplex PCR, and its TCRdb copy is limited to in-frame clones, with some not included. The sample contains hundreds of thousands of clones, just over 95% of which appear only once. Terminally differentiated effector memory CD45RA+ cells were excluded by CCR7 positive selection of CD45RO-negative cells. Germline assignment: CDR1 SGHDN and CDR2 FVKESK. The CDR3 has 16 residues. V was pared by 6 bases and J by 5 bases, with 13 bases of the junction left unmatched.

V gene TRBV14 combines with J gene TRBJ2-7; 10 positions agree with TRBD2. Material: naive CD8+ T cells sorted from blood. This receptor was identified in a man aged 25 to 45 in good health. The CDR3: CASSQLPGLATDEQYF. The CDR3 nucleotides read TGTGCCAGCAGTCAACTCCCGGGACTAGCGACCGACGAGCAGTACTTC.